The rows below give T cell receptor beta chains drawn from one sample of a study of blood T cell repertoires in COVID-19. Some clones are missing from TCRdb's copy, which holds only in-frame ones; the method was immunoSEQ multiplex PCR. Among some 110,000 clones listed, roughly 81% were seen once. Sequenced material: peripheral blood. These TCRs come from a man aged 40-49 years with acute or convalescent COVID-19. CDR3s leave out the opening cysteine and the closing phenylalanine or tryptophan.

j_call: TRBJ1-5
v_call: TRBV5-1
cdr3_aa: ASSLGQVGQPQH

j_call: TRBJ2-1
v_call: TRBV3-1/TRBV3-2
cdr3_aa: ASSQDHSYNEQF

j_call: TRBJ2-1
v_call: TRBV6-1
cdr3_aa: ASSERRVGIGEQF

j_call: TRBJ2-1
v_call: TRBV6-2/TRBV6-3
cdr3_aa: ASIPSFPRNEQF

j_call: TRBJ2-7
v_call: TRBV6-2/TRBV6-3
cdr3_aa: ASSYPEGSSGTGEQY

j_call: TRBJ2-7
v_call: TRBV28
cdr3_aa: ASQQWGGDAFHYEQY

j_call: TRBJ1-1
v_call: TRBV15
cdr3_aa: ATSSQGRAF

j_call: TRBJ2-2
v_call: TRBV2
cdr3_aa: ASRYTGVTGELF

j_call: TRBJ2-3
v_call: TRBV5-1
cdr3_aa: ASSLGLAYTDTQY

j_call: TRBJ2-1
v_call: TRBV12-3/TRBV12-4
cdr3_aa: ASSLVVSVEQF

j_call: TRBJ2-1
v_call: TRBV11-1
cdr3_aa: ASSRRGSSYNEQF

j_call: TRBJ2-1
v_call: TRBV4-2
cdr3_aa: ASSRRLAGDNNEQF

j_call: TRBJ1-4
v_call: TRBV2
cdr3_aa: ASSVKRVKGTNEKLF

j_call: TRBJ1-3
v_call: TRBV2
cdr3_aa: ASRGRFSGNTIY

j_call: TRBJ1-6
v_call: TRBV7-8
cdr3_aa: ASSLGKQAYNSPLH

j_call: TRBJ1-1
v_call: TRBV7-8
cdr3_aa: ASSLWQGRNTEAF

j_call: TRBJ2-2
v_call: TRBV5-8
cdr3_aa: ASSLGRRGELF

j_call: TRBJ2-3
v_call: TRBV7-6
cdr3_aa: ASSFSGMDTQY

j_call: TRBJ1-4
v_call: TRBV18
cdr3_aa: ASSPGTETEKLF

j_call: TRBJ2-5
v_call: TRBV19
cdr3_aa: ASSTWGTQETQY

j_call: TRBJ1-5
v_call: TRBV7-2
cdr3_aa: ASSRTAGPTAQPQH

j_call: TRBJ2-1
v_call: TRBV5-1
cdr3_aa: ASSLAVYNEQF

j_call: TRBJ1-5
v_call: TRBV19
cdr3_aa: ASSIGRTSSNQPQH

j_call: TRBJ2-3
v_call: TRBV3-1/TRBV3-2
cdr3_aa: ASSQGAGGLRTTDTQY

j_call: TRBJ2-2
v_call: TRBV18
cdr3_aa: ASSPGRRYNTGELF

j_call: TRBJ1-6
v_call: TRBV5-1
cdr3_aa: ASSDRGVSNSPLH

j_call: TRBJ2-1
v_call: TRBV7-3
cdr3_aa: ASSLEGAVSYNEQF

j_call: TRBJ2-7
v_call: TRBV5-5
cdr3_aa: ASSFRSGSNEQY

j_call: TRBJ1-6
v_call: TRBV6-5
cdr3_aa: ASSGVGYNSPLH

j_call: TRBJ1-5
v_call: TRBV7-8
cdr3_aa: ASSRGWDSNQPQH

j_call: TRBJ1-1
v_call: TRBV6-5
cdr3_aa: ASMRTVPNTEAF

j_call: TRBJ2-7
v_call: TRBV5-1
cdr3_aa: ASSLYTSVYEQY

j_call: TRBJ1-1
v_call: TRBV18
cdr3_aa: ASSINRVHTEAF

j_call: TRBJ2-2
v_call: TRBV4-3
cdr3_aa: ASSQAYPPSGGLYTGELF

j_call: TRBJ2-5
v_call: TRBV21-1
cdr3_aa: ASSIMEDRRETQY

j_call: TRBJ2-5
v_call: TRBV15
cdr3_aa: ATSRTGVGETQY

j_call: TRBJ2-2
v_call: TRBV5-1
cdr3_aa: ASSLFLRTGGIGELF

j_call: TRBJ1-3
v_call: TRBV19
cdr3_aa: ASSSHNLSGNTIY

j_call: TRBJ2-2
v_call: TRBV3-1/TRBV3-2
cdr3_aa: ASSQDGANTGELF

j_call: TRBJ1-5
v_call: TRBV5-6
cdr3_aa: ASSFDRDQPQH

j_call: TRBJ1-3
v_call: TRBV3-1/TRBV3-2
cdr3_aa: ASSQGHGNTIY

j_call: TRBJ2-2
v_call: TRBV3-1/TRBV3-2
cdr3_aa: ASSQSGVGELF

j_call: TRBJ1-1
v_call: TRBV5-1
cdr3_aa: ASSLQGFNPNTEAF

j_call: TRBJ2-3
v_call: TRBV28
cdr3_aa: ASSSTSGRATDTQY

j_call: TRBJ1-1
v_call: TRBV5-1
cdr3_aa: ASSPMRNTEAF

j_call: TRBJ1-5
v_call: TRBV2
cdr3_aa: ASSEGRAGLNQPQH

j_call: TRBJ2-3
v_call: TRBV10-1
cdr3_aa: ASSEGQGASDTQY

j_call: TRBJ1-1
v_call: TRBV11-1
cdr3_aa: ASSLDPGQGVPEAF

j_call: TRBJ2-2
v_call: TRBV18
cdr3_aa: ASSVSGNANTGELF

j_call: TRBJ2-3
v_call: TRBV9
cdr3_aa: ASSGDTDTQY

j_call: TRBJ2-7
v_call: TRBV4-2
cdr3_aa: ASSQEWTLLGNEQY

j_call: TRBJ1-2
v_call: TRBV28
cdr3_aa: ASSLRRGAYGYT

j_call: TRBJ2-5
v_call: TRBV6-4
cdr3_aa: ASSFDRGETQY